The 30 T cell receptor beta chains listed next were all sequenced from one sample in a study of OX40 agonist ivuxolimab in advanced cancers. Here immunoSEQ multiplex PCR was the method, and the copy in TCRdb shows in-frame clones only, minus some. This table has approximately 50,000 clones, roughly 80% appearing once. Sequenced here: CD4+ or CD8+ T cells sorted from blood, sampled in a trial of the OX40 agonist ivuxolimab. Receptors were obtained from an adult with an advanced solid tumor such as melanoma, head and neck, liver or kidney cancer.

The V call is TRBV4-1, the J call TRBJ1-4, with 7 bases matching TRBD1. The germline V gene encodes CDR1 MGHRA and CDR2 YSYEKL. The junction had 15 bases not matched to a gene; V was cut back by 6 bases and J by 8 bases. The CDR3 runs 16 residues. The CDR3 loop is CASSPTTQGGREKLFF. CDR3 bases: TGCGCCAGCAGTCCTACCACGCAGGGGGGCCGGGAAAAACTGTTTTTT.

V is TRBV5-6 and J is TRBJ2-3; 14 nucleotides line up with TRBD2. V was pared by 4 bases and J by 2 bases, with 6 bases of the junction left unmatched. The CDR3 has 17 residues. Looked up from germline, CDR1 is SGHDT and CDR2 is YYEEEE. The CDR3 loop is CASSNRLAGGPTDTQYF. The CDR3, as DNA: TGTGCCAGCAGCAACCGACTAGCGGGAGGGCCCACAGATACGCAGTATTTT.

The chain has TRBV9 and TRBJ1-2; D not resolved. V lost 4 bases to trimming and J lost 5 bases, with 12 bases between them. The CDR3 spans 13 residues. Looked up from germline, CDR1 is SGDLS and CDR2 is YYNGEE. The CDR3 here is CASSFRQAYGYTF. DNA for the CDR3: TGTGCCAGCAGCTTCCGACAAGCTTATGGCTACACCTTC.

The rearrangement uses TRBV7-9 and TRBJ1-1; D is undetermined. Trimming removed 5 bases from V and 3 bases from J, with 13 bases in between. Germline CDR1 reads SEHNR; CDR2 reads FQNEAQ (reference sequence). The CDR3 runs to 14 residues. Here the CDR3 reads CASSGLGDYTEAFF. The CDR3 nucleotides are TGTGCCAGCAGCGGTCTGGGTGATTACACTGAAGCTTTCTTT.

The chain recombines TRBV18 with TRBJ2-3, with unresolved D. Germline loops: CDR1 KGHSH, CDR2 LQKENI. Between the trimmed V and J ends, which lost 0 bases and 4 bases, there was a span of 8 bases. The CDR3 has 14 amino acids. The CDR3 DNA sequence: TGTGCCAGCTCACCACCGCTAGAAGCAGATACGCAGTATTTT. Its protein product is CASSPPLEADTQYF.

The chain couples TRBV5-1 to TRBJ2-2, with 9 bases identical to TRBD2. CDR1 is SGHRS, CDR2 YFSETQ, per germline. V trimming: 4 bases; J trimming: 6 bases; junction bases outside the gene matches: 13. This CDR3 comprises 17 residues. In DNA form, the CDR3 reads TGCGCCAGCAGCCCCGAGGGGCTAGCGGGAATTTCCGGGGAGCTGTTTTTT. Protein: CASSPEGLAGISGELFF.

This chain uses TRBV29-1 with TRBJ2-5; D is undetermined. CDR3 length: 12 amino acids. V lost 6 bases and J lost 2, with 10 bases in between. Germline loops: CDR1 SQVTM, CDR2 ANQGSEA. CDR3 residues: CSVSVSQETQYF. CDR3 DNA sequence: TGCAGCGTGTCGGTCTCTCAAGAGACCCAGTACTTC. Full variable domain (missing parts from reference TRBV29-1 and TRBJ2-5): SAVISQKPSRDICQRGTSLTIQCQVDSQVTMMFWYRQQPGQSLTLIATANQGSEATYESGFVIDKFPISRPNLTFSTLTVSNMSPEDSSIYLCSVSVSQETQYFGPGTRLLVL.

The chain joins TRBV19 to TRBJ1-5, with D uncertain. CDR3 size: 14 residues. The V and J ends lost 7 bases and 1 base respectively, with 11 bases between them. Germline lookup yields CDR1 LNHDA and CDR2 SQIVND (reference sequence). Here the CDR3 reads CASKLAVSNQPQHF. In DNA, the CDR3 is TGTGCCAGTAAGCTTGCAGTAAGCAATCAGCCCCAGCATTTT.

The chain carries TRBV18 and TRBJ1-1; 7 bases map to TRBD1. The length of the CDR3 is 16 residues. V dropped 4 bases and J dropped 1; count of bases not matched to a gene: 9. Germline-derived CDR1 and CDR2 are KGHSH and LQKENI. CDR3 loop: CASSRLPTGSNTEAFF. CDR3 coding DNA: TGTGCCAGCTCACGGCTCCCGACAGGGTCGAACACTGAAGCTTTCTTT.

The chain couples TRBV30 to TRBJ1-2, with 8 bases aligning to TRBD1. Germline V gene lookup returns CDR1 GTSNPN and CDR2 SVGIG (reference sequence). Trimming took 1 base from V and 9 from J; bases not matched to a gene: 1. The CDR3 is made up of 11 amino acids. The CDR3 protein is CAWSGTGRYTF. The CDR3 DNA reads TGTGCCTGGAGTGGGACAGGGCGCTACACCTTC.

This chain links TRBV6-5 with TRBJ1-4, with D perhaps TRBD1 (6 bases). Trimming removed 2 bases from V and 0 bases from J, with 10 bases in between. CDR1 and CDR2 (germline): MNHEY, SVGAGI. The length of the CDR3 is 16 residues. Here the CDR3 reads CASSYRTAPTNEKLFF. The CDR3 DNA reads as TGTGCCAGCAGTTACCGGACAGCCCCAACTAATGAAAAACTGTTTTTT.

The genes are TRBV6-5 and TRBJ1-4, with a possible D match to TRBD1 (5 bases). Trimming cost V 2 bases and J 3 bases, with 7 bases left between them. Germline V gene lookup returns CDR1 MNHEY and CDR2 SVGAGI. This CDR3 is 14 amino acids long. The CDR3 here is CASSYGGANEKLFF. The CDR3 region has the DNA TGTGCCAGCAGTTACGGGGGGGCTAATGAAAAACTGTTTTTT.

The J gene is TRBJ2-7, the V gene TRBV29-1; the D gene is possibly TRBD2 (6 bases). Trimming pared 4 bases from V and 0 bases from J, leaving 10 bases between. The CDR3 sequence is 13 residues long. Per germline, CDR1 SQVTM and CDR2 ANQGSEA. The CDR3 loop reads CSVGGGVSYEQYF. The CDR3 coding sequence is TGCAGCGTTGGAGGCGGGGTCTCCTACGAGCAGTACTTC.

This clone was seen only a few times. This chain joins TRBV18 and TRBJ2-3; TRBD2 matches 7 bases. This CDR3 has 16 residues. CDR1 is KGHSH, CDR2 LQKENI, per germline. V lost 2 bases to trimming and J lost 1 base; unmatched junction nucleotides: 6. CDR3 sequence: CASSPFAGEGTDTQYF. CDR3 bases: TGTGCCAGCTCACCATTTGCGGGAGAGGGCACAGATACGCAGTATTTT.

V usage is TRBV7-3 and J usage is TRBJ1-6; D remains ambiguous. V was pared by 2 bases and J by 8 bases, with 10 bases between. CDR1 is SGHTA and CDR2 is FQGTGA in the germline V gene. This CDR3 is built from 14 residues. CDR3: CASSLDHGDSPLHF. For the CDR3, the DNA is TGTGCCAGCAGCTTAGACCATGGGGATTCACCCCTCCACTTT.

The chain has TRBV2 and TRBJ1-6, with D maybe TRBD1 (5 bases). V gave up 6 bases and J gave up 8 bases, with 17 bases separating them. The CDR3 is 15 amino acids. Germline V CDR1 and CDR2: SNHLY, FYNNEI. The CDR3 DNA follows: TGTGCCAGCAGACCAGGGTTCGGAATTGATTCACCCCTCCACTTT. Translating it yields CASRPGFGIDSPLHF.

This clone was recorded once. Here the CDR3 DNA reads TGTGCCAGCAGTTACCGGGTACCCCATGACGAGCAGTACTTC. It is translated as CASSYRVPHDEQYF. V gene TRBV6-5 combines with J gene TRBJ2-7; D is undetermined. The length of the CDR3 is 14 residues. V lost 2 bases to trimming and J lost 5 bases, with 13 bases between them. CDR1 is MNHEY and CDR2 is SVGAGI in the germline V gene.

The V gene is TRBV27, the J gene TRBJ1-1; TRBD1 matches 9 bases. J gave up 0 bases and V 6 bases, and 11 bases lay outside the gene matches. CDR3 length: 17 residues. Germline loops: CDR1 MNHEY, CDR2 SMNVEV (reference sequence). The DNA of the CDR3 is TGTGCCAGCAGCAACGCCGGGACAGGGATCCTGAACACTGAAGCTTTCTTT. Translated, it gives CASSNAGTGILNTEAFF.

A single count supports this clone. This rearrangement joins TRBV30 to TRBJ1-5; D is undetermined. Trimming left V 2 bases short and J 5 bases short, with 10 bases between. The CDR3 extends over 13 amino acids. Germline lookup yields CDR1 GTSNPN and CDR2 SVGIG (reference sequence). CDR3: CAWSYSGHQPQHF. The CDR3 DNA reads TGTGCCTGGAGTTACAGTGGGCATCAGCCCCAGCATTTT.

This rearrangement joins TRBV21-1 to TRBJ2-5; the table names TRBD2, a call not compared with the DNA. TRBV21-1 is a known pseudogene. The CDR3 extends over 18 amino acids. The CDR3 DNA follows: TGTGCCAGCAGCAAGTCTAGCGGGATGGAACAAATCCAAGAGACCCAGTACTTC. It encodes CASSKSSGMEQIQETQYF.

The J gene is TRBJ2-7, the V gene TRBV10-3; 12 bases fit TRBD2. The CDR3 consists of 14 residues. Germline assignment: CDR1 ENHRY and CDR2 SYGVKD. The trim removed 4 bases at V and 4 bases at J, leaving 2 bases unmatched. The CDR3 region is CAISVTSGSYEQYF. The CDR3 nucleotides are TGTGCCATCAGTGTGACTAGCGGGAGTTACGAGCAGTACTTC.

The rearrangement uses TRBV5-3 and TRBJ2-5, with D perhaps given as TRBD1 or TRBD2 (6 bases each). TRBV5-3 is treated as an ORF (open reading frame) with a function not yet certain. This CDR3 spans 17 amino acids. The V and J ends lost 0 bases and 1 base respectively, with 16 bases between them. The CDR3 nucleotides are TGTGCCAGAAGCTTGGAGGGGGGCAGCGGACCCCAAGAGACCCAGTACTTC. This gives the protein CARSLEGGSGPQETQYF.

The chain combines TRBV7-8 with TRBJ1-1, with TRBD1 matching over 8 bases. CDR1 SGHVS and CDR2 FQNEAQ come from the germline V gene. V gave up 5 bases and J gave up 1 base; unmatched junction bases: 6. The length of the CDR3 is 15 residues. The CDR3 sequence: CASSRTDRANTEAFF. CDR3 in DNA: TGTGCCAGCAGCAGGACGGACAGGGCGAACACTGAAGCTTTCTTT.

In its sample, this clone was seen a few times. This sequence joins TRBV5-1 and TRBJ1-1; no clear D. V dropped 0 bases and J dropped 4 bases, with 19 bases sitting between them. The V gene's germline CDR1 is SGHRS and CDR2 YFSETQ. The CDR3 is made up of 17 amino acids. CDR3 amino acids: CASSLGPLGSRSTEAFF. DNA for the CDR3: TGCGCCAGCAGCTTGGGCCCCCTCGGGTCACGAAGCACTGAAGCTTTCTTT.

J is TRBJ1-1 and V is TRBV7-9; D not certain. V was shortened by 0 bases and J by 2 bases, with 10 bases between the two germline ends. There are 15 residues in the CDR3. Looked up from germline, CDR1 is SEHNR and CDR2 is FQNEAQ (reference sequence). The CDR3 region has the DNA TGTGCCAGCAGCTTAGCTGGGAAAGGAAACACTGAAGCTTTCTTT. As protein: CASSLAGKGNTEAFF.

The V gene is TRBV19, the J gene TRBJ1-2, with 8 bases matching TRBD1. V was clipped by 5 bases and J by 2 bases; unmatched bases: 7. This CDR3 comprises 15 residues. Germline V lookup: CDR1 LNHDA, CDR2 SQIVND (reference sequence). CDR3 nucleotides: TGTGCCAGTAGTTCCGACAGGGGCTCGAACTATGGCTACACCTTC. Residues: CASSSDRGSNYGYTF.

The chain links TRBV29-1 to TRBJ2-1; D is possibly TRBD1 or TRBD2 (5 bases each). Germline lookup yields CDR1 SQVTM and CDR2 ANQGSEA. The V gene lost 5 bases and the J gene lost 6 bases, with 11 bases spanning the gap. CDR3 length: 12 amino acids. The CDR3 protein is CSVNPRGNEQFF. CDR3 bases: TGCAGCGTTAATCCGAGGGGCAATGAGCAGTTCTTC.

V and J are TRBV19 and TRBJ2-6; D is unclear. The CDR3 totals 13 residues. Trimming took 5 bases from V and 1 from J, leaving 3 bases between them. Germline CDR1 and CDR2: LNHDA and SQIVND (reference sequence). The CDR3 coding sequence is TGTGCCAGTAGTGAGTCTGGGGCCAACGTCCTGACTTTC. Protein sequence: CASSESGANVLTF.

The chain carries TRBV5-1 and TRBJ1-2, with TRBD1 as a possible D gene (5 bases). This CDR3 is 14 amino acids long. Germline V CDR1 and CDR2: SGHRS, YFSETQ. Trimming shortened V by 4 bases and J by 7 bases, and 17 bases separated the two germline ends. For the CDR3, the DNA is TGCGCCAGCAGCCCTTTGGCAGGGATAAGTGGCTACACCTTC. This translates into CASSPLAGISGYTF. Full variable domain (rest looked up from reference TRBV5-1 and TRBJ1-2): KAGVTQTPRYLIKTRGQQVTLSCSPISGHRSVSWYQQTPGQGLQFLFEYFSETQRNKGNFPGRFSGRQFSNSRSEMNVSTLELGDSALYLCASSPLAGISGYTFGSGTRLTVV.

This clone was seen more than once but under ten times. The V call is TRBV7-2, the J call TRBJ2-3; 9 bases are a match to TRBD2. The CDR3 length is 15 residues. Per germline, CDR1 SGHTA and CDR2 FQGNSA. The J segment lost 2 bases and the V segment lost 2 bases, leaving 2 bases of the junction unmatched. Here the CDR3 reads CASSLTGLATDTQYF. In nucleotides, the CDR3 is TGTGCCAGCAGCTTAACGGGACTAGCCACAGATACGCAGTATTTT. Looking up the rest from reference TRBV7-2 and TRBJ2-3 gives the full variable domain: GAGVSQSPSNKVTEKGKDVELRCDPISGHTALYWYRQSLGQGLEFLIYFQGNSAPDKSGLPSDRFSAERTGGSVSTLTIQRTQQEDSAVYLCASSLTGLATDTQYFGPGTRLTVL.